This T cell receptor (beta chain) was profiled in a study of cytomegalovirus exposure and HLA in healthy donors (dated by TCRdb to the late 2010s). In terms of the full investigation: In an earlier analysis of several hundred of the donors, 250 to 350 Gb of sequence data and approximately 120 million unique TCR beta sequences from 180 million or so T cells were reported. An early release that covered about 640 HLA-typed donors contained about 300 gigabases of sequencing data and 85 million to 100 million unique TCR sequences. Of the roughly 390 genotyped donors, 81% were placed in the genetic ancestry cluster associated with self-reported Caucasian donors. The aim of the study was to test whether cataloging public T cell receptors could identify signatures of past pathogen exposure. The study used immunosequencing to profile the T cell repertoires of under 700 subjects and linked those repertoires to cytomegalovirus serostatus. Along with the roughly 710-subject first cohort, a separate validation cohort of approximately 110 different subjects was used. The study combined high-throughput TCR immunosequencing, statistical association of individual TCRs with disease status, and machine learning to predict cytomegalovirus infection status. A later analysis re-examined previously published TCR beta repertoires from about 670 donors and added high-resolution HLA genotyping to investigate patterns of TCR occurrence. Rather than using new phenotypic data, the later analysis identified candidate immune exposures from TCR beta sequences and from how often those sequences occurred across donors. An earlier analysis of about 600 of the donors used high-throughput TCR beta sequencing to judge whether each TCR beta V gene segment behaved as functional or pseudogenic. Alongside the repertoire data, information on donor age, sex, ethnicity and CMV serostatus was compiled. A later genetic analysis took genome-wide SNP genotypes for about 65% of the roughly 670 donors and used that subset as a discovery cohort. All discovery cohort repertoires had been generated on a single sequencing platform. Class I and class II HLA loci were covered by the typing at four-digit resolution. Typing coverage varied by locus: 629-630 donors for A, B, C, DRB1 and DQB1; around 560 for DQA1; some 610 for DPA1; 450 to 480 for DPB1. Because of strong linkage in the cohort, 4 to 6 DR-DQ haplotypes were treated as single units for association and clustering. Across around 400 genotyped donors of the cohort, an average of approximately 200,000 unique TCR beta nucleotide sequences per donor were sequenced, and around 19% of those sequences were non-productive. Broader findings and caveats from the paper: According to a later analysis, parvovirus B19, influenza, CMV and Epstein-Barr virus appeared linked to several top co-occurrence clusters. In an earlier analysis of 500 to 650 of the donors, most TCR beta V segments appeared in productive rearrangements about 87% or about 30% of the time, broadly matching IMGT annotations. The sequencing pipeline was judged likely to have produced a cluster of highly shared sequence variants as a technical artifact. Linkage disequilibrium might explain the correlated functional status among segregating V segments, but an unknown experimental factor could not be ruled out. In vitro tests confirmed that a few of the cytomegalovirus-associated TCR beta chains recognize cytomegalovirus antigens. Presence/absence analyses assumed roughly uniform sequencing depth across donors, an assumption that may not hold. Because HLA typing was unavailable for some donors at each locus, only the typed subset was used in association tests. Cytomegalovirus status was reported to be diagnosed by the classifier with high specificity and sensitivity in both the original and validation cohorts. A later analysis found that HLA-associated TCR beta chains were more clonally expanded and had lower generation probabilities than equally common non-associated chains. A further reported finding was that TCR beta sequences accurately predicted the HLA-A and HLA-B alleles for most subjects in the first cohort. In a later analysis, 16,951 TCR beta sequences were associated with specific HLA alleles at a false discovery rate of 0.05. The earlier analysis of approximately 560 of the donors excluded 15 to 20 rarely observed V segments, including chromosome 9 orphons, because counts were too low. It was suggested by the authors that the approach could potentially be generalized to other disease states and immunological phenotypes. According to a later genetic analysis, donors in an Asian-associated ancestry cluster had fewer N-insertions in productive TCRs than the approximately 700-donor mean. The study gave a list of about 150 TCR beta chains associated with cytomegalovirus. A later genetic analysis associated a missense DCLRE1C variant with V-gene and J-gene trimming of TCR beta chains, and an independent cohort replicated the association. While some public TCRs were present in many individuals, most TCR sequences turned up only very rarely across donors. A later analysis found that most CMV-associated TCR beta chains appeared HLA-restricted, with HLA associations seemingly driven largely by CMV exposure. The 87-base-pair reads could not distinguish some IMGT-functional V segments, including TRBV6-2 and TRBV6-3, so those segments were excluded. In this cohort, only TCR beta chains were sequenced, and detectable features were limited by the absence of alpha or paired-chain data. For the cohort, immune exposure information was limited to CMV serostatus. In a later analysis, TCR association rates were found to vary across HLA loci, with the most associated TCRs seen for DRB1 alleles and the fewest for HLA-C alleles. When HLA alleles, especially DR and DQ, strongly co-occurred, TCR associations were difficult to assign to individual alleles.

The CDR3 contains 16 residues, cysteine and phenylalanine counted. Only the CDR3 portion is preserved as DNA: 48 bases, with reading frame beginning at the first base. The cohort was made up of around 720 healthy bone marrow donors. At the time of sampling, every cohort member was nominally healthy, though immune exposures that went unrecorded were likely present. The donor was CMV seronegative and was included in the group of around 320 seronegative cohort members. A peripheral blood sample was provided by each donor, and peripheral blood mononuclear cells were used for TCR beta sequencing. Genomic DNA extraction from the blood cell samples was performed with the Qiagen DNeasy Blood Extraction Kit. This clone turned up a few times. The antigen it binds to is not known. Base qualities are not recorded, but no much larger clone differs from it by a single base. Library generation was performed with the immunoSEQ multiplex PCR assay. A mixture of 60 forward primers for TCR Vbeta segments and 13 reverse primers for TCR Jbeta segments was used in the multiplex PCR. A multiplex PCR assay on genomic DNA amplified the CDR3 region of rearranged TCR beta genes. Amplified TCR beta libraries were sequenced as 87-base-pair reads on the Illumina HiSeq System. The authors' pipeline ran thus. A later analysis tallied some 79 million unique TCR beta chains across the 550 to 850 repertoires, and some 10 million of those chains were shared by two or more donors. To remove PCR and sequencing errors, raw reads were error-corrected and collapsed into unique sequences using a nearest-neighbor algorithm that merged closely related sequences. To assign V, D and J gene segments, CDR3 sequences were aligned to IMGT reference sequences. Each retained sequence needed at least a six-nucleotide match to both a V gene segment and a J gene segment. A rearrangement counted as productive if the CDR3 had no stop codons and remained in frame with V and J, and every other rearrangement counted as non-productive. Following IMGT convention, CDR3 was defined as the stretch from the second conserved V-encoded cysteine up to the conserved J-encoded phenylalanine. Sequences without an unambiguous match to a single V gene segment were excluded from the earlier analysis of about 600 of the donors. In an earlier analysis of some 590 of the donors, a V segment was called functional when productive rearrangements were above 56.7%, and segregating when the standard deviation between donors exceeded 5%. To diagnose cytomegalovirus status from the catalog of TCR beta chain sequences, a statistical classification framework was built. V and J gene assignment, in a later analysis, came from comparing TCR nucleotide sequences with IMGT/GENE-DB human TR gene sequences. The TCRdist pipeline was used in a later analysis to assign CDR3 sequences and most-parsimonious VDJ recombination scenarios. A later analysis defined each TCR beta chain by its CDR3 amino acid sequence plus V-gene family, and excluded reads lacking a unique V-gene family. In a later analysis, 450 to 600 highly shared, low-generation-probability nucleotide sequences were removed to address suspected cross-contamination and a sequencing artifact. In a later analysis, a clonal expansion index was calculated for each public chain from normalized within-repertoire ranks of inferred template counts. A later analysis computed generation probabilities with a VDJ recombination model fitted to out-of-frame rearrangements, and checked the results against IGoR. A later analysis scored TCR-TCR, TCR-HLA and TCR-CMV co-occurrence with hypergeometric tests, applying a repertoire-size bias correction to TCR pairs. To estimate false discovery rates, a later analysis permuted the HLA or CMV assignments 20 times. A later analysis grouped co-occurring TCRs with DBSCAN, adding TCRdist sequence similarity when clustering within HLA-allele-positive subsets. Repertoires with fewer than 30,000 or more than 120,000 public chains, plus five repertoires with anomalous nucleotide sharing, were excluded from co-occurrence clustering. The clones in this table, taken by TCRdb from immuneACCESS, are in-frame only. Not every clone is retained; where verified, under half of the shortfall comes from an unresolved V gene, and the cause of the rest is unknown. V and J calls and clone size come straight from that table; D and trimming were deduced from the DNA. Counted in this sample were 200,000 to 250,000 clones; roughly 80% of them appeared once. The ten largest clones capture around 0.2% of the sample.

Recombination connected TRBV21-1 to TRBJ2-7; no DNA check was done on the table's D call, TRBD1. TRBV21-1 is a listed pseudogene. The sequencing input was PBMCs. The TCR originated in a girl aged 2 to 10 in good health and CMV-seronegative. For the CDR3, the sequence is CASSNPGTGIAYEQYF. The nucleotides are TGTGCCAGCAGCAACCCTGGGACAGGGATTGCCTACGAGCAGTACTTC.